The rows below give T cell receptor beta chains drawn from one sample of a study of cytomegalovirus exposure and HLA in healthy donors. Generated by immunoSEQ multiplex PCR, the TCRdb table keeps only in-frame clones and is missing some. The sample holds roughly 200,000 clones, about 70% seen once. Sequenced input: PBMCs. The receptors derive from a woman aged 25-40 years in good health and CMV-seronegative. Both conserved end residues are part of each CDR3. The D gene is left open where the match is weak. Some rows have no size entry. The others give once, few or many, or a class for an expanded clone.

cdr3_length	clone_size	v_call	d_call	j_call	cdr3_aa	cdr3_nt
14	.	TRBV9	TRBD1	TRBJ1-2	CASSATGGAEGYTF	TGTGCCAGCAGCGCTACAGGGGGCGCTGAGGGCTACACCTTC
16	.	TRBV23-1	TRBD1	TRBJ2-7	CASSQKIRDRGYEQYF	TGCGCCAGCAGTCAAAAAATCCGGGACAGGGGATACGAGCAGTACTTC
15	.	TRBV27	TRBD1	TRBJ1-1	CASRKTYRGDTEAFF	TGTGCCAGCAGGAAAACTTACAGGGGAGATACTGAAGCTTTCTTT
14	few	TRBV19	.	TRBJ2-7	CASSIGGTPYEQYF	TGTGCCAGTAGTATAGGGGGGACACCCTACGAGCAGTACTTC
14	.	TRBV28	TRBD1	TRBJ1-2	CASSSTGVNYGYTF	TGTGCCAGCAGTTCCACAGGGGTAAACTATGGCTACACCTTC
16	.	TRBV6-1	.	TRBJ2-2	CASSELLTAITGELFF	TGTGCCAGCAGTGAACTCTTGACAGCAATCACCGGGGAGCTGTTTTTT
18	.	TRBV5-4	TRBD1	TRBJ2-5	CASSTDLRDRGRTETQYF	TGTGCCAGCAGTACCGATCTCCGGGACAGGGGGCGCACAGAGACCCAGTACTTC
13	few	TRBV7-9	TRBD1	TRBJ1-3	CASSVGQGNTIYF	TGTGCCAGCAGCGTGGGACAGGGAAACACCATATATTTT
12	.	TRBV5-1	.	TRBJ1-1	CASLGGNTEAFF	TGCGCCAGCCTGGGGGGGAACACTGAAGCTTTCTTT
15	.	TRBV2	.	TRBJ1-5	CASSEGRTGNQPQHF	TGTGCCAGCAGTGAGGGCCGAACCGGCAATCAGCCCCAGCATTTT
15	.	TRBV6-1	.	TRBJ2-7	CASSEVDSSSYEQYF	TGTGCCAGCAGTGAAGTCGACTCGTCGTCCTACGAGCAGTACTTC
15	.	TRBV18	TRBD1	TRBJ1-6	CASSPPTGANSPLHF	TGTGCCAGCTCACCACCGACAGGGGCGAATTCACCCCTCCACTTT
13	.	TRBV30	.	TRBJ1-1	CAWSQLRNTEAFF	TGTGCCTGGAGTCAACTTAGGAACACTGAAGCTTTCTTT
16	.	TRBV4-1	.	TRBJ2-3	CASSPGWGDSTDTQYF	TGCGCCAGCAGTCCTGGATGGGGCGATAGCACAGATACGCAGTATTTT
14	.	TRBV27	.	TRBJ1-2	CASSSRQQPMGYTF	TGTGCCAGCAGTTCCCGACAGCAACCTATGGGCTACACCTTC
15	.	TRBV4-2	TRBD1	TRBJ2-2	CASSQRTGTTGELFF	TGTGCCAGCAGCCAGCGGACAGGGACCACCGGGGAGCTGTTTTTT
15	.	TRBV7-8	TRBD1	TRBJ2-5	CASSLEGGLLREQYF	TGTGCCAGCAGCTTAGAAGGGGGCCTTTTGAGGGAGCAGTACTTC
16	few	TRBV9	.	TRBJ2-3	CASSVDERSSTDTQYF	TGTGCCAGCAGCGTAGATGAGCGGAGTAGCACAGATACGCAGTATTTT
12	.	TRBV7-2	TRBD1	TRBJ2-4	CASSLSTGGQYF	TGTGCCAGCAGCTTATCTACAGGGGGTCAGTACTTC
18	.	TRBV4-1	TRBD2	TRBJ2-3	CASSTRSGGAGAQDTQYF	TGCGCCAGCAGCACTCGTAGCGGGGGGGCCGGGGCCCAAGATACGCAGTATTTT
14	few	TRBV19	TRBD1	TRBJ1-2	CASNKGQDIYGYTF	TGTGCCAGTAATAAAGGACAGGACATCTATGGCTACACCTTC
18	once	TRBV11-2	TRBD2	TRBJ2-3	CASSLDHGAGASQDTQYF	TGTGCCAGCAGCTTAGATCACGGGGCGGGAGCGTCGCAAGATACGCAGTATTTT
13	.	TRBV6-1	TRBD2	TRBJ2-1	CASSEALAGGRFF	TGTGCCAGCAGTGAAGCACTAGCGGGAGGAAGGTTCTTC
14	.	TRBV7-9	.	TRBJ1-5	CASGIGGGNGPQHF	TGTGCCAGCGGAATCGGGGGGGGTAATGGACCCCAGCATTTT
15	.	TRBV7-9	TRBD2	TRBJ2-1	CASSLSGRAINEQFF	TGTGCCAGCAGCTTAAGCGGGAGGGCCATCAATGAGCAGTTCTTC
14	.	TRBV18	TRBD1	TRBJ1-1	CASSLWTGGGEAFF	TGTGCCAGCTCACTCTGGACAGGGGGCGGAGAAGCTTTCTTT
14	.	TRBV7-6	.	TRBJ2-7	CASSLGGVGYEQYF	TGTGCCAGCAGCTTAGGGGGGGTAGGCTACGAGCAGTACTTC
14	.	TRBV10-3	TRBD1	TRBJ2-7	CAIREGTGLYEQYF	TGTGCCATCAGGGAAGGGACAGGGTTGTACGAGCAGTACTTC
15	few	TRBV4-1	TRBD2	TRBJ2-7	CASSHWTSGGYEQYF	TGCGCCAGCAGCCACTGGACTAGCGGGGGTTACGAGCAGTACTTC
17	.	TRBV5-3	TRBD2	TRBJ2-1	CARSWGLAGVSYNEQFF	TGTGCCAGAAGCTGGGGACTAGCGGGGGTCTCCTACAATGAGCAGTTCTTC
14	.	TRBV5-1	TRBD1	TRBJ2-1	CASFPGQGIHEQFF	TGCGCCAGCTTTCCCGGACAGGGAATACACGAGCAGTTCTTC
15	.	TRBV9	.	TRBJ1-4	CASSLGTATNEKLFF	TGTGCCAGCAGCCTCGGGACTGCAACTAATGAAAAACTGTTTTTT
17	.	TRBV19	.	TRBJ1-1	CASSIGGGLGGGTEAFF	TGTGCCAGTAGTATAGGTGGCGGCCTAGGGGGTGGCACTGAAGCTTTCTTT
16	.	TRBV5-1	TRBD1	TRBJ2-7	CASSTSTGTGSYEQYF	TGCGCCAGCAGCACAAGCACCGGGACAGGGTCCTACGAGCAGTACTTC
17	few	TRBV4-3	TRBD2	TRBJ2-1	CASSHRRTSGGNREQFF	TGCGCCAGCAGCCACAGAAGGACTAGCGGGGGGAACAGGGAGCAGTTCTTC
15	.	TRBV25-1	.	TRBJ1-2	CASSAPTGSFYGYTF	TGTGCCAGCAGTGCCCCCACAGGTTCTTTCTATGGCTACACCTTC
15	.	TRBV13	.	TRBJ2-1	CASSLRRRDYNEQFF	TGTGCCAGCAGCTTAAGGAGGCGGGACTACAATGAGCAGTTCTTC
15	few	TRBV4-1	TRBD1	TRBJ1-4	CASSQANRGGAELFF	TGCGCCAGCAGCCAAGCGAACAGGGGGGGCGCCGAACTGTTTTTT
13	once	TRBV5-4	.	TRBJ2-1	CASSLKQRYEQFF	TGTGCCAGCAGCTTGAAGCAGCGGTATGAGCAGTTCTTC
18	.	TRBV29-1	TRBD2	TRBJ2-1	CSVGLGLAGQSSYNEQFF	TGCAGCGTTGGTCTTGGACTAGCGGGGCAAAGCTCCTACAATGAGCAGTTCTTC
17	.	TRBV19	.	TRBJ1-5	CASSIEEFRGSNQPQHF	TGTGCCAGTAGTATAGAGGAGTTTCGGGGTAGCAATCAGCCCCAGCATTTT